A selection of T cell receptor beta chains follows, all from one sample in a study of identical twins. From the 5' RACE reads, TCRdb called clonotypes with MiXCR, one entry per CDR3 protein. In the table there are some 690,000 distinct CDR3 sequences, approximately 21% of which are singletons. The same data also went into a second study, on T cells expressing NK-cell markers.

Sequencing input: PBMCs. Receptors were obtained from a woman aged 18 to 35 in good health. Each CDR3 is given with its conserved first and last residue. Fields, in order: D gene, V gene, clone size, J gene, CDR3 DNA, CDR3 protein. D genes are given only for firm matches. Expanded clones get a size class; other rows say once, few or many, or leave the size out.

TRBD2	TRBV18	few	TRBJ2-1	TGTGCCAGCTCACCATGGCCTAGCGGGAGGACTCACAATGAGCAGTTCTTC	CASSPWPSGRTHNEQFF
TRBD1	TRBV12-3/TRBV12-4	-	TRBJ2-3	TGTGCCAGCAGCGAAATCCGGGACAGGGTTGGAGATACGCAGTATTTT	CASSEIRDRVGDTQYF
-	TRBV10-3	-	TRBJ2-3	TGTGCCATCAGTCCGTCGATGGGTATAGATACGCAGTATTTT	CAISPSMGIDTQYF
TRBD1	TRBV5-1	-	TRBJ1-5	TGCGCCAGCAGCCCACAGGGGGCCTGGCAGCCCCAGCATTTT	CASSPQGAWQPQHF
-	TRBV25-1	-	TRBJ2-5	TGTGCCAGCACGGGGCGGGAGACCCAGTACTTC	CASTGRETQYF
-	TRBV20-1	many	TRBJ1-3	TGCAGTGCTAGTGGTCCCGGGACACTCGGAAACACCATATATTTT	CSASGPGTLGNTIYF
TRBD2	TRBV20-1	few	TRBJ2-5	TGCAGTGCACGGGTAGCGGGGGGGAATAGGGGAGAGACCCAGTACTTC	CSARVAGGNRGETQYF
-	TRBV7-9	-	TRBJ1-1	TGTGCCAGCAGCTCGGACAGAAAACTGAACACTGAAGCTTTCTTT	CASSSDRKLNTEAFF
-	TRBV24-1	-	TRBJ2-5	TGTGCCACCAGTGAGCCCTCTGGAGAGACCCAGTACTTC	CATSEPSGETQYF
-	TRBV29-1	many	TRBJ2-3	TGCAGCGTTGCCCGGGACGCCGGCGAAGCAGATACGCAGTATTTT	CSVARDAGEADTQYF
TRBD2	TRBV20-1	-	TRBJ2-7	TGCAGTGCTAGAGATCTGGCGACTAGCGGGGGCCTCTACGAGCAGTACTTC	CSARDLATSGGLYEQYF
-	TRBV6-5	few	TRBJ2-1	TGTGCCAGCAGTAGGGGAGAGAATGAGCAGTTCTTC	CASSRGENEQFF
TRBD1	TRBV20-1	-	TRBJ2-3	TGCAGTGCTAGTAGGGGGCAGGTCCCGGGAACAGATACGCAGTATTTT	CSASRGQVPGTDTQYF
-	TRBV12-3/TRBV12-4	few	TRBJ2-3	TGTGCCAGCAGTTCGCTGGGGGGTAGAGATACGCAGTATTTT	CASSSLGGRDTQYF
-	TRBV7-2	-	TRBJ2-1	TGTGCCAGCAGCTTATTGCACCCCCGGACTCCCTACAATGAGCAGTTCTTC	CASSLLHPRTPYNEQFF
TRBD2	TRBV29-1	many	TRBJ2-1	TGCAGCGTTGCTAGCGGGAGCTCCTACAATGAGCAGTTCTTC	CSVASGSSYNEQFF
-	TRBV27	-	TRBJ2-1	TGTGCCAGCATGGGCAGGGTATACGGTGAGCAGTTCTTC	CASMGRVYGEQFF
-	TRBV27	-	TRBJ2-5	TGTGCCAGCAGTTTTCTTGGCAGAGAAGAGACCCAGTACTTC	CASSFLGREETQYF
TRBD2	TRBV4-3	few	TRBJ2-1	TGCGCCAGCAGCCAAAGGACTAGCGGGCAAAACAATGAGCAGTTCTTC	CASSQRTSGQNNEQFF
-	TRBV28	once	TRBJ2-7	TGTGCCAGCACCCAGGGGGGGGCCATTGACGAGCAGTACTTC	CASTQGGAIDEQYF
TRBD2	TRBV5-1	few	TRBJ2-2	TGCGCCACCCGTCCGGGAGGGCCCGGGGAGCTGTTTTTT	CATRPGGPGELFF
-	TRBV10-3	few	TRBJ2-5	TGTGCCATCAGTGAGCGGGGGCAGACCCAGTACTTC	CAISERGQTQYF